Listed here are 23 T cell receptor beta chains from one sample, sequenced in a study of vaccination and CD4 T cells after COVID-19. Sample treatment: approximately 9-day PBMC culture with coronavirus spike peptide pools or control peptides (ViraFEST assay). The antigens for these receptors are not known. With the Oncomine TCR Beta short-read assay, DNA from cultured CD4+ T cells was sequenced. TCRdb called the PCR reads again in MiXCR, with one record for every CDR3 protein. Among some 20,000 distinct CDR3 sequences listed, roughly 46% were seen once. The sample in question was CD4+ T cells from blood, cultured in vitro, obtained before SARS-CoV-2 vaccination. All receptors derive from a human donor who had recovered from COVID-19.

This chain links TRBV6-2 or TRBV6-3 with TRBJ1-1; TRBD1 matches 8 bases. Germline trimming cut 7 bases from V and 0 bases from J; bases unmatched to any gene: 7. This CDR3 comprises 15 residues. The germline gives CDR1 MNHEY, CDR2 SVGEGT. CDR3: CASKDREDMNTEAFF. The CDR3 coding sequence is TGTGCCAGCAAGGACAGGGAAGACATGAACACTGAAGCTTTCTTT.

The chain recombines TRBV6-2 or TRBV6-3 with TRBJ1-1; 8 nucleotides line up with TRBD1. The CDR3 extends over 13 amino acids. The germline gives CDR1 MNHEY, CDR2 SVGEGT. With 6 bases clipped from V and 4 bases from J, the junction kept 4 bases outside the gene matches. DNA for the CDR3: TGTGCCAGCAGCAAAGACAGGGGCACTGAAGCTTTCTTT. Encoded protein: CASSKDRGTEAFF.

This clonotype was detected only a few times. CDR3 loop: CASSGTSNSPLHF. CDR3 DNA: TGTGCCAGCAGCGGGACAAGTAATTCACCCCTCCACTTT. V gene TRBV6-1 combines with J gene TRBJ1-6; possibly TRBD1 for D (6 bases). V gave up 6 bases and J gave up 6 bases, with 9 bases separating them. CDR3 length: 13 amino acids. Germline lookup yields CDR1 MNHNS and CDR2 SASEGT.

The rearrangement uses TRBV12-3 or TRBV12-4 and TRBJ1-6; no firm D call. Trimming cost V 4 bases and J 8 bases, with 15 bases left between them. The CDR3 loop spans 15 amino acids. In DNA, the CDR3 is TGTGCCAGCAGTTCTCCTGCAACGGGAGATTCACCCCTCCACTTT. Translating it yields CASSSPATGDSPLHF.

This clonotype has more than one count but fewer than ten. The V call is TRBV6-2 or TRBV6-3, the J call TRBJ2-1, with 14 nucleotides matching TRBD2. Germline CDR1 is MNHEY and CDR2 is SVGEGT. Unmatched junction bases numbered 6, after V lost 6 bases and J lost 8 bases. The CDR3 sequence is 15 residues long. This CDR3 is CASSGTSGSRYEQFF. DNA for the CDR3: TGTGCCAGCAGCGGGACTAGCGGGAGTAGGTATGAGCAGTTCTTC.

The chain combines TRBV4-1 with TRBJ1-5; no definite D call. Germline-derived CDR1 and CDR2 are MGHRA and YSYEKL. V dropped 0 bases and J dropped 5 bases, with 5 bases sitting between them. This CDR3 region has 13 residues. CDR3 DNA sequence: TGCGCCAGCAGCCAAGATCGGGATCAGCCCCAGCATTTT. It codes for CASSQDRDQPQHF.

CDR3 amino acids: CSAQRWGNTEAFF. The CDR3 DNA reads TGCAGTGCTCAAAGGTGGGGGAACACTGAAGCTTTCTTT. The chain carries TRBV20-1 and TRBJ1-1; no reliable D call. V was pared by 5 bases and J by 1 base, with 11 bases between. This CDR3 is 13 amino acids long. In germline, CDR1 is DFQATT, CDR2 SNEGSKA (reference sequence).

On this clonotype: One end of the junction does not line up with germline, which may come from a read error. The chain couples TRBV20-1 to TRBJ1-1; possible D gene TRBD1, 6 bases. CDR1 DFQATT and CDR2 SNEGSKA come from the germline V gene (reference sequence). The CDR3 loop spans 14 amino acids. The CDR3 reads CSARDNRVFTEALF. The DNA of the CDR3 is TGCAGTGCTAGAGACAACAGGGTTTTCACTGAAGCTCTCTTT.

This clonotype was found once. The V gene is TRBV27, the J gene TRBJ2-2; TRBD2 matches 7 bases. Germline CDR1 and CDR2: MNHEY and SMNVEV (reference sequence). Trimming at V came to 5 bases and at J to 1 base, leaving 4 bases not matched to a gene. The CDR3 runs 15 residues. CDR3 region: CASSKASGNTGELFF. DNA of the CDR3: TGTGCCAGCAGTAAAGCTAGCGGGAACACCGGGGAGCTGTTTTTT.

This sequence joins TRBV12-3 or TRBV12-4 and TRBJ1-5, with TRBD1 matching 7 bases. CDR3 length: 15 amino acids. The trim removed 6 bases at V and 4 bases at J, leaving 9 bases unmatched. CDR3 coding DNA: TGTGCCAGCAGCCCAACAGGGGAGGCGAATCAGCCCCAGCATTTT. Encoded protein: CASSPTGEANQPQHF.

The J gene is TRBJ1-6, the V gene TRBV7-8; 7 bases match TRBD1. With 4 bases clipped from V and 7 bases from J, the junction kept 7 bases outside the gene matches. Germline V lookup: CDR1 SGHVS, CDR2 FQNEAQ. The CDR3 is made up of 15 amino acids. CDR3 DNA sequence: TGTGCCAGCAGCTCCGACAGGGCCCGGAATTCACCCCTCCACTTT. Encoded protein: CASSSDRARNSPLHF. Full variable domain (remainder filled in from reference TRBV7-8 and TRBJ1-6): GAGVSQSPRYKVAKRGQDVALRCDPISGHVSLFWYQQALGQGPEFLTYFQNEAQLDKSGLPSDRFFAERPEGSVSTLKIQRTQQEDSAVYLCASSSDRARNSPLHFGNGTRLTVT.

The V and J genes are TRBV2 and TRBJ1-6; D gene unclear. The CDR3 is made up of 14 amino acids. Germline V gene sequence: CDR1 SNHLY, CDR2 FYNNEI. V lost 1 base, J lost 8 bases, and 9 bases lay in between. CDR3 sequence (DNA): TGTGCCAGCAGTGAAGACGGGCGAGATTCACCCCTCCACTTT. Translated, it gives CASSEDGRDSPLHF.

Only a few counts were recorded for this clonotype. The chain carries TRBV20-1 and TRBJ2-3; a possible D gene is TRBD2 (5 bases). Trimming pared 4 bases from V and 1 base from J, leaving 12 bases between. Germline V gene sequence: CDR1 DFQATT, CDR2 SNEGSKA (reference sequence). This CDR3 spans 14 amino acids. The CDR3 here is CSAIKRSGTDTQYF. As DNA, the CDR3 is TGCAGTGCTATCAAGCGGAGCGGCACAGATACGCAGTATTTT.

This clonotype was seen just once. The rearrangement joins TRBV6-5 to TRBJ2-5, with a weak D call TRBD2 (5 bases). The CDR3 runs 17 residues. With 4 bases removed from V and 2 bases from J, the gap between germline ends came to 20 bases. Per germline, CDR1 MNHEY and CDR2 SVGAGI. CDR3 bases: TGTGCCAGCAGTTCTAACCGACTCCCGGGATTTCAAGAGACCCAGTACTTC. The encoded protein is CASSSNRLPGFQETQYF.

This clonotype appeared once. The chain links TRBV19 to TRBJ1-1; D remains unclear. The CDR3 has 11 residues. Germline loops: CDR1 LNHDA, CDR2 SQIVND (reference sequence). The V end lost 5 bases, the J end lost 5 bases, and 6 bases lay between the germline ends. The CDR3 region is CASSERTEAFF. The DNA of the CDR3 is TGTGCCAGTAGTGAGAGAACTGAAGCTTTCTTT.

This chain uses TRBV27 with TRBJ1-2; TRBD1 agrees at 8 bases. CDR3 size: 15 residues. V lost 5 bases, J lost 0 bases, and 5 bases stayed unmatched. Looked up from germline, CDR1 is MNHEY and CDR2 is SMNVEV (reference sequence). The CDR3 sequence: CASSPRTGTNYGYTF. The DNA for the CDR3 is TGTGCCAGCAGTCCTCGGACAGGGACTAACTATGGCTACACCTTC.

The chain links TRBV9 to TRBJ2-1, with D perhaps given as TRBD1 or TRBD2 (5 bases each). The CDR3 covers 15 residues. From germline, CDR1 is SGDLS and CDR2 YYNGEE. The germline V and J ends were trimmed by 8 bases and 4 bases, with 19 bases remaining between them. The CDR3 is CASSPTGDRYNEQFF. The CDR3 DNA is TGTGCCAGTTCCCCTACCGGGGACCGTTACAATGAGCAGTTCTTC. The full variable domain, with the rest looked up from reference TRBV9 and TRBJ2-1, is DSGVTQTPKHLITATGQRVTLRCSPRSGDLSVYWYQQSLDQGLQFLIQYYNGEERAKGNILERFSAQQFPDLHSELNLSSLELGDSALYFCASSPTGDRYNEQFFGPGTRLTVL.

The DNA of the CDR3 is TGTGCCAGCAGCTTAAAACAGCGAAACGAGCAGTACTTC. It encodes CASSLKQRNEQYF. The chain carries TRBV7-2 and TRBJ2-7; D gene ambiguous. V gave up 2 bases and J gave up 5 bases, with 10 bases separating them. This CDR3 is 13 amino acids long. CDR1 and CDR2 (germline): SGHTA, FQGNSA.

V usage is TRBV5-4 and J usage is TRBJ2-7; 7 bases are shared with TRBD1. Germline V gives CDR1 SGHNT, CDR2 YYREEE (reference sequence). The trim removed 1 base at V and 7 bases at J, leaving 8 bases unmatched. This CDR3 is 14 amino acids long. The CDR3 loop is CASSLSTGVREQYF. Here the CDR3 DNA reads TGTGCCAGCAGCTTGTCCACAGGGGTAAGGGAGCAGTACTTC. The full variable domain, in which reference TRBV5-4 and TRBJ2-7 provide the parts outside the CDR3, is ETGVTQSPTHLIKTRGQQVTLRCSSQSGHNTVSWYQQALGQGPQFIFQYYREEENGRGNFPPRFSGLQFPNYSSELNVNALELDDSALYLCASSLSTGVREQYFGPGTRLTVT.

This chain links TRBV27 with TRBJ1-1; unclear D gene. CDR1 is MNHEY, CDR2 SMNVEV, per germline (reference sequence). The CDR3 covers 13 residues. The V and J ends lost 4 bases and 3 bases respectively, with 9 bases between them. DNA of the CDR3: TGTGCCAGCAGTTCCAATCCGGACACTGAAGCTTTCTTT. It codes for CASSSNPDTEAFF.

This rearrangement joins TRBV11-2 to TRBJ1-1, with TRBD1 matching 7 bases. This CDR3 region has 15 residues. Trimming took 5 bases from V and 3 from J; bases not matched to a gene: 9. From germline, CDR1 is SGHAT and CDR2 FQNNGV. CDR3 DNA: TGTGCCAGCAGCCCAGGGACAGACCTATACACTGAAGCTTTCTTT. Residues: CASSPGTDLYTEAFF.

In its sample, this clonotype was seen a few times. V is TRBV20-1 and J is TRBJ2-2; D possibly matches TRBD1 or TRBD2 (6 bases each). The CDR3 contains 17 residues. Germline V CDR1 and CDR2: DFQATT, SNEGSKA (reference sequence). The V gene lost 3 bases and the J gene lost 3 bases, with 20 bases spanning the gap. The CDR3 nucleotides are TGCAGTGCTAGCAGTGTAGGAGGGGGATCCTACACCGGGGAGCTGTTTTTT. The encoded protein is CSASSVGGGSYTGELFF.

The genes are TRBV12-5 and TRBJ1-1; D perhaps matches TRBD1 (5 bases). This CDR3 has 11 amino acids. V shed 7 bases and J shed 5 bases, with 8 bases lying between them. The germline V gene has CDR1 LGHNT and CDR2 FRNRAP. The CDR3 spells CASAGGTEAFF. As DNA, the CDR3 is TGTGCTAGTGCCGGGGGAACTGAAGCTTTCTTT.